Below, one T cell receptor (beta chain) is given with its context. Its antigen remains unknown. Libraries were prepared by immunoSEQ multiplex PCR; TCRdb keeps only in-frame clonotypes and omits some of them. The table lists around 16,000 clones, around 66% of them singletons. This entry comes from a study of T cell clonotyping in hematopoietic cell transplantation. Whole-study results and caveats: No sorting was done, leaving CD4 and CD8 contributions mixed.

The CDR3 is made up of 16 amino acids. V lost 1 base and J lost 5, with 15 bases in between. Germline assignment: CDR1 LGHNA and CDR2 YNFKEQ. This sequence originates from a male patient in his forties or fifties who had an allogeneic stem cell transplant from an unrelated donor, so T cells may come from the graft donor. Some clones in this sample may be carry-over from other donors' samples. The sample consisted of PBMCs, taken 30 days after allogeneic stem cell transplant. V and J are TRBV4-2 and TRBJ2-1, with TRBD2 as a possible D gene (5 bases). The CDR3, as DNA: TGTGCCAGCAGCCAAGGGGTAGGAGGTATCAACAATGAGCAGTTCTTC. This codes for CASSQGVGGINNEQFF.